Presented here are 31 T cell receptor beta chains from one specimen sequenced in a study of CD8 T cells in ankylosing spondylitis. Study-wide findings and caveats: One TCR beta motif, made up of about 8 highly homologous variants, appeared characteristic of ankylosing spondylitis blood.

These receptors' antigens are unknown. From the 5' RACE reads, TCRdb called clonotypes with MiXCR, one entry per CDR3 protein. Of about 450,000 distinct CDR3 sequences listed, 25% to 30% are singletons. Input material: blood, either unsorted or a sorted T cell fraction (not recorded which). Source of these receptors: a male donor with ankylosing spondylitis.

The chain links TRBV9 to TRBJ1-5; 8 nucleotides align to TRBD1. After removal of 3 bases from V and 4 bases from J, the junction contained 3 bases not matched to a gene. The CDR3 spans 14 residues. The germline V gene encodes CDR1 SGDLS and CDR2 YYNGEE. The CDR3 loop is CASSAGQENQPQHF. Here the CDR3 DNA reads TGTGCCAGCAGCGCGGGACAGGAGAATCAGCCCCAGCATTTT. Supplemented by reference TRBV9 and TRBJ1-5, the full variable domain reads DSGVTQTPKHLITATGQRVTLRCSPRSGDLSVYWYQQSLDQGLQFLIQYYNGEERAKGNILERFSAQQFPDLHSELNLSSLELGDSALYFCASSAGQENQPQHFGDGTRLSIL.

This rearrangement joins TRBV10-3 to TRBJ1-1; weak D call: TRBD1 (5 bases). V was trimmed by 7 bases and J by 11 bases, leaving 14 bases between them. The CDR3 runs 11 residues. Germline values: CDR1 ENHRY, CDR2 SYGVKD. CDR3 region: CAIKGTGDAFF. The CDR3 nucleotides read TGTGCCATCAAGGGGACGGGAGATGCTTTCTTT.

The CDR3 spells CASSFRYSGSPGDTQYF. DNA for the CDR3: TGTGCCAGCAGTTTTAGGTATAGCGGGAGCCCGGGAGATACGCAGTATTTT. The chain uses TRBV12-3 or TRBV12-4 and TRBJ2-3; 9 bases agree with TRBD2. Losses at the gene ends were 3 bases for V and 5 bases for J; bases not matched to a gene: 12. This CDR3 comprises 17 residues.

V usage is TRBV3-1 and J usage is TRBJ2-3; D is undetermined. Per the germline V gene, CDR1 is LGHDT and CDR2 is YNNKEL (reference sequence). The CDR3 loop spans 14 amino acids. V lost 2 bases to trimming and J lost 2 bases, with 8 bases between them. In DNA form, the CDR3 reads TGTGCCAGCAGCCAACTTTCCATCACAGATACGCAGTATTTT. This codes for CASSQLSITDTQYF.

This chain uses TRBV5-1 with TRBJ1-4; D is perhaps TRBD1 (5 bases). CDR1 and CDR2 (germline): SGHRS, YFSETQ. The V and J ends lost 4 bases and 8 bases respectively, with 12 bases between them. This CDR3 is 13 amino acids long. CDR3 nucleotide sequence: TGCGCCAGCAGCCCGGACGGGGCGGAAAAACTGTTTTTT. It encodes CASSPDGAEKLFF.

This clonotype was counted between two and nine times. CDR3 DNA: TGTGCCAGCAGCGTTGGACAGGGGGCTAAGAGAGAGCAGTACTTC. Amino acid sequence: CASSVGQGAKREQYF. The genes are TRBV9 and TRBJ2-7; 11 bases align to TRBD1. CDR1 SGDLS and CDR2 YYNGEE come from the germline V gene. The V gene end was trimmed by 2 bases and the J gene end by 7 bases; junction bases not matched to a gene: 8. The CDR3 is made up of 15 amino acids.

This clonotype was found a few times. The CDR3 DNA is TGTGCCAGCAGCCTACCCGATCGGTCTGTTGGTAAATCTAACTATGGCTACACCTTC. Its protein is CASSLPDRSVGKSNYGYTF. The genes are TRBV11-1 and TRBJ1-2; D not resolved. Germline lookup yields CDR1 SGHAT and CDR2 FQDESV (reference sequence). The V end lost 5 bases, the J end lost 0 bases, and 25 bases lay between the germline ends. CDR3 length: 19 amino acids. The full variable domain, its missing parts supplied by reference TRBV11-1 and TRBJ1-2, is EAEVAQSPRYKITEKSQAVAFWCDPISGHATLYWYRQILGQGPELLVQFQDESVVDDSQLPKDRFSAERLKGVDSTLKIQPAELGDSAMYLCASSLPDRSVGKSNYGYTFGSGTRLTVV.

This clonotype was detected a few times. V usage is TRBV3-1 and J usage is TRBJ2-7, with TRBD2 identical over 7 bases. Germline CDR1 reads LGHDT; CDR2 reads YNNKEL (reference sequence). The V and J ends lost 4 bases and 1 base, in that order; junction bases with no gene match: 7. The length of the CDR3 is 15 residues. Here the CDR3 reads CASSPTPGLSYEQYV. The DNA of the CDR3 is TGTGCCAGCAGCCCCACACCGGGACTATCCTACGAGCAGTACGTC.

As DNA, the CDR3 is TGTGCCAGCAGTTTATGGTCAGGGGGCGATACCGGGGAGCTGTTTTTT. Translation gives CASSLWSGGDTGELFF. The chain uses TRBV27 and TRBJ2-2, with 8 bases aligning to TRBD1. Germline-derived CDR1 and CDR2 are MNHEY and SMNVEV (reference sequence). The CDR3 runs to 16 residues. V shed 1 base, J shed 5 bases, and the junction held 6 bases outside the gene matches.

CDR3 DNA: TGTGCCAGCAGTACTCGATTTGCAACTAATGAAAAACTGTTTTTT. Translating gives CASSTRFATNEKLFF. The chain combines TRBV6-5 with TRBJ1-4; D is ambiguous. Trimming stripped 5 bases from V and 0 bases from J, with 10 bases between. This CDR3 is 15 amino acids long. Per the germline V gene, CDR1 is MNHEY and CDR2 is SVGAGI.

This clonotype was seen ten or more times. The V gene is TRBV5-1, the J gene TRBJ2-5, with 12 bases lining up with TRBD2. Germline values: CDR1 SGHRS, CDR2 YFSETQ. The CDR3 runs 15 residues. After removal of 4 bases from V and 5 bases from J, the junction contained 6 bases not matched to a gene. CDR3 loop: CASSTTSGRAETQYF. CDR3 sequence (DNA): TGCGCCAGCAGCACGACTAGCGGGAGAGCGGAGACCCAGTACTTC.

The V and J genes are TRBV5-1 and TRBJ2-4; D possibly corresponds to TRBD1 (5 bases). CDR1 SGHRS and CDR2 YFSETQ come from the germline V gene. The germline V and J ends were trimmed by 0 bases and 8 bases, with 12 bases remaining between them. The length of the CDR3 is 14 residues. CDR3 sequence: CASSLVTGRDIQYF. DNA for the CDR3: TGCGCCAGCAGCTTGGTAACAGGTCGGGACATTCAGTACTTC.

This clonotype was seen only a few times. The V call is TRBV6-4, the J call TRBJ1-2, with a tentative D call TRBD1 (6 bases). The germline V gene has CDR1 MRHNA and CDR2 SNTAGT. V lost 2 bases to trimming and J lost 6 bases, with 13 bases between them. The CDR3 consists of 14 residues. The chain's CDR3 is CASSDEGRGHGYTF. Written as DNA, the CDR3 is TGTGCCAGCAGTGACGAGGGCAGGGGCCATGGCTACACCTTC.

The V call is TRBV20-1, the J call TRBJ1-6; D gene uncertain. The CDR3 runs 16 residues. Germline V gives CDR1 DFQATT, CDR2 SNEGSKA (reference sequence). Trimming left V 4 bases short and J 0 bases short, with 13 bases between. This CDR3 is CSAIRTALSYNSPLHF. DNA for the CDR3: TGCAGTGCTATACGGACGGCACTCTCCTATAATTCACCCCTCCACTTT.

The table lists this clonotype with a few counts. The chain employs TRBV11-1 and TRBJ2-2; 8 bases are shared with TRBD2. V trimming: 0 bases; J trimming: 7 bases; junction bases outside the gene matches: 13. Germline V gene sequence: CDR1 SGHAT, CDR2 FQDESV (reference sequence). The CDR3 contains 18 residues. CDR3 nucleotide sequence: TGTGCCAGCAGCTTAGCGGTGTATCAAGCGGGAGTAGGCGGGGAGCTGTTTTTT. Amino acid sequence: CASSLAVYQAGVGGELFF.

This clonotype was picked up many times. The chain carries TRBV5-1 and TRBJ2-1; D gene uncertain. The V gene lost 0 bases and the J gene lost 0 bases, with 13 bases spanning the gap. Germline V gives CDR1 SGHRS, CDR2 YFSETQ. This CDR3 region has 17 residues. CDR3 protein: CASSLEWHPSSYNEQFF. The CDR3 DNA sequence: TGCGCCAGCAGCTTGGAGTGGCATCCGAGCTCCTACAATGAGCAGTTCTTC.

This clonotype was picked up a small number of times. V is TRBV24-1 and J is TRBJ2-7, with D tentatively TRBD1 (6 bases). The CDR3 extends over 14 amino acids. Between the trimmed V and J ends, which lost 4 bases and 1 base, there was a span of 10 bases. From germline, CDR1 is KGHDR and CDR2 SFDVKD. This CDR3 reads CATSEADRSYEQYF. The CDR3 nucleotides are TGTGCCACCAGTGAGGCTGACAGGTCCTACGAGCAGTACTTC.

This clonotype was detected once. The J gene is TRBJ2-2, the V gene TRBV20-1, with 8 bases matching TRBD2. Germline CDR1 DFQATT, CDR2 SNEGSKA (reference sequence). J gave up 4 bases and V 7 bases, and 8 bases lay outside the gene matches. This CDR3 comprises 14 residues. The CDR3 sequence: CSVTGGRITGELFF. CDR3 coding DNA: TGCAGTGTTACGGGAGGGAGGATCACCGGGGAGCTGTTTTTT.

This clonotype occurred a few times. CDR3 residues: CASSLELAGAVGELFF. CDR3 nucleotide sequence: TGCGCCAGCAGCTTGGAATTAGCGGGAGCGGTCGGGGAGCTGTTTTTT. The rearrangement links TRBV5-1 to TRBJ2-2; TRBD2 aligns across 9 bases. V gave up 0 bases and J gave up 7 bases; unmatched junction bases: 7. There are 16 residues in the CDR3. CDR1 SGHRS and CDR2 YFSETQ come from the germline V gene.

There are a few counts of this clonotype. This chain connects TRBV18 to TRBJ1-2, with D hard to call. This CDR3 comprises 14 residues. The germline gives CDR1 KGHSH, CDR2 LQKENI. Trimming pared 0 bases from V and 0 bases from J, leaving 5 bases between. The CDR3 nucleotides are TGTGCCAGCTCACCACCAGGATCTAACTATGGCTACACCTTC. Translating it yields CASSPPGSNYGYTF.

The rearrangement links TRBV13 to TRBJ1-6; 9 bases map to TRBD1. Germline assignment: CDR1 PRHDT and CDR2 FYEKMQ (reference sequence). This CDR3 spans 19 amino acids. V dropped 5 bases and J dropped 5; count of bases not matched to a gene: 16. The CDR3 DNA follows: TGTGCCAGCAGCCTGGACAGGGGTCTCCGCGATCGGAATAATTCACCCCTCCACTTT. It codes for CASSLDRGLRDRNNSPLHF.

The chain carries TRBV11-3 and TRBJ2-1; 13 positions match TRBD2. The CDR3 runs 17 residues. Losses at the gene ends were 3 bases for V and 1 base for J; bases not matched to a gene: 3. CDR1 SGHNT and CDR2 YENEEA come from the germline V gene. The CDR3 nucleotides read TGTGCCAGCAGCTTGAGACTAGCGGGGGGTTCCTACAATGAGCAGTTCTTC. This encodes CASSLRLAGGSYNEQFF.

This clonotype was seen only a few times. V is TRBV24-1 and J is TRBJ2-5; 8 positions agree with TRBD1. Germline CDR1 and CDR2: KGHDR and SFDVKD. The CDR3 contains 14 residues. V was pared by 0 bases and J by 4 bases, with 0 bases of the junction left unmatched. CDR3 in DNA: TGTGCCACCAGTGATTTGACAGGGGGAGAGACCCAGTACTTC. This codes for CATSDLTGGETQYF.

V is TRBV7-9 and J is TRBJ1-2, with D unresolved. There are 14 residues in the CDR3. V lost 1 base and J 2 bases, leaving 8 bases between the germline ends. Germline-derived CDR1 and CDR2 are SEHNR and FQNEAQ (reference sequence). The CDR3 loop is CASSLGAGNYGYTF. The CDR3 bases are TGTGCCAGCAGCTTAGGGGCCGGGAACTATGGCTACACCTTC.

The table lists this clonotype with a few counts. V gene TRBV3-1 combines with J gene TRBJ2-3, with D maybe TRBD2 (6 bases). Germline CDR1 is LGHDT and CDR2 is YNNKEL (reference sequence). The CDR3 sequence is 13 residues long. Trimming left V 4 bases short and J 4 bases short, with 9 bases between. DNA for the CDR3: TGTGCCAGCAGCCCCCTAGCGTCAGATACGCAGTATTTT. Translated, it gives CASSPLASDTQYF.

The V gene is TRBV5-1, the J gene TRBJ2-5; D not certain. This CDR3 is built from 14 residues. Germline assignment: CDR1 SGHRS and CDR2 YFSETQ. Trimming removed 2 bases from V and 4 bases from J, with 12 bases in between. The DNA of the CDR3 is TGCGCCAGCAGCTTTGGCGAGAGTCGAGAGACCCAGTACTTC. Translating it yields CASSFGESRETQYF.

V gene TRBV20-1 combines with J gene TRBJ1-1; 7 bases align to TRBD1. The trim removed 5 bases at V and 6 bases at J, leaving 9 bases unmatched. This CDR3 is 13 amino acids long. Per germline, CDR1 DFQATT and CDR2 SNEGSKA (reference sequence). DNA of the CDR3: TGCAGTGCTTCTACAGGGGTGTGGGCTGAAGCTTTCTTT. It is translated as CSASTGVWAEAFF.

This clonotype was seen more than once but under ten times. V usage is TRBV18 and J usage is TRBJ1-1; D possibly corresponds to TRBD1 (5 bases). CDR1 is KGHSH and CDR2 is LQKENI in the germline V gene. V was pared by 4 bases and J by 4 bases, with 13 bases between. The CDR3 loop spans 14 amino acids. CDR3 bases: TGTGCCAGCTCACAGGGACGGGGTGGCACTGAAGCTTTCTTT. Amino acid sequence: CASSQGRGGTEAFF.

This clonotype was seen only a few times. The rearrangement uses TRBV7-9 and TRBJ2-3; D call uncertain. Germline CDR1 and CDR2: SEHNR and FQNEAQ (reference sequence). The V end was cut by 5 bases, the J end by 5 bases, with 11 bases between. The CDR3 length is 13 residues. CDR3 sequence reads: CASSVKGKDTQYF. In nucleotides, the CDR3 is TGTGCCAGCAGCGTAAAAGGGAAAGATACGCAGTATTTT.

This clonotype was observed many times. As DNA, the CDR3 is TGTGCCAGCAGCGTACAGGGGTACGAAGATACGCAGTATTTT. Residues: CASSVQGYEDTQYF. This chain connects TRBV11-2 to TRBJ2-3; 7 nucleotides agree with TRBD1. After removal of 5 bases from V and 5 bases from J, the junction contained 7 bases not matched to a gene. The CDR3 has 14 amino acids. CDR1 and CDR2 from the germline V gene are SGHAT and FQNNGV.

In this sample, this clonotype turned up a few times. The gene calls are TRBV7-2 and TRBJ1-4, with 9 bases fitting TRBD1. Per germline, CDR1 SGHTA and CDR2 FQGNSA. The junction had 6 bases not matched to a gene; V was cut back by 2 bases and J by 8 bases. This CDR3 contains 15 residues. For the CDR3, the DNA is TGTGCCAGCAGCTTATCGACAGGGGGGTTCGAAAAACTGTTTTTT. It specifies CASSLSTGGFEKLFF.